Presented here are 3 T cell receptor beta chains from one specimen sequenced in a study of blood T cell repertoires in COVID-19. This table comes from immunoSEQ multiplex PCR, and its TCRdb copy is limited to in-frame clones, with some not included. This repertoire shows around 200,000 clones, approximately 80% found once; its top ten account for around 9.2%. Sequenced material: PBMCs or T cells enriched from blood (not recorded which). These receptors were collected from a man in his forties who had recovered from COVID-19.

In DNA form, the CDR3 reads TGTGCCAGCTCACTGCGCGACACCCACTCTGGAAACACCATATATTTT. Translated, it gives CASSLRDTHSGNTIYF. The chain carries TRBV18 and TRBJ1-3; D remains unclear. CDR1 is KGHSH and CDR2 is LQKENI in the germline V gene. V lost 4 bases and J lost 0, with 13 bases in between. The CDR3 covers 16 residues.

J is TRBJ1-2 and V is TRBV6-5; 11 bases line up with TRBD1. The CDR3 covers 15 residues. Germline CDR1 reads MNHEY; CDR2 reads SVGAGI. Trimming removed 5 bases from V and 8 bases from J; junction bases left unmatched: 10. As DNA, the CDR3 is TGTGCCAGCAGTACGGGAGGGACAGGGGGAAGAGGCTACACCTTC. Translating it yields CASSTGGTGGRGYTF.

CDR3 protein: CASSTRTALGETQYF. For the CDR3, the DNA is TGTGCCAGCAGCACCCGGACAGCTTTAGGGGAGACCCAGTACTTC. The chain is built from TRBV7-8 and TRBJ2-5; possibly TRBD1 for D (6 bases). The ends were cut back, 5 bases at V and 5 bases at J, with 18 bases in the middle. CDR1 is SGHVS and CDR2 is FQNEAQ in the germline V gene. This CDR3 is 15 amino acids long.